This T cell receptor (beta chain) was recovered during a study of blood T cell repertoires in COVID-19. Study as a whole: Sites across the United States, Italy and Spain contributed samples from acute and convalescent COVID-19. The analysed material was cDNA or gDNA that came from T cells, B-cell-depleted T cells, or PBMCs.

Adults between about 18 and 89 years of age took part from 24 US areas. This clone was detected only a few times. The V gene's germline CDR1 is SGHTA and CDR2 FQGNSA. The CDR3 is 13 residues long. V gave up 1 base and J gave up 11 bases, with 13 bases separating them. In the source study's methods: Reference gene primers were amplified, and this amplification served to estimate nucleated cell counts. Libraries were prepared by immunoSEQ multiplex PCR; TCRdb keeps only in-frame clonotypes and omits some of them. D and trimming come from the DNA, and the V and J calls and clone size come from that table. The table includes fewer than 300,000 clones, over 75% detected once.

The material sequenced was PBMCs or T cells enriched from blood (not recorded which). V is TRBV7-2 and J is TRBJ2-3, with D possibly being TRBD2 (5 bases). This clonotype originated in a woman aged 25 to 39 who had recovered from COVID-19. CDR3 residues: CASSLGPGKEQYF. The CDR3, as DNA: TGTGCCAGCAGCTTAGGACCGGGAAAGGAGCAGTATTTT.